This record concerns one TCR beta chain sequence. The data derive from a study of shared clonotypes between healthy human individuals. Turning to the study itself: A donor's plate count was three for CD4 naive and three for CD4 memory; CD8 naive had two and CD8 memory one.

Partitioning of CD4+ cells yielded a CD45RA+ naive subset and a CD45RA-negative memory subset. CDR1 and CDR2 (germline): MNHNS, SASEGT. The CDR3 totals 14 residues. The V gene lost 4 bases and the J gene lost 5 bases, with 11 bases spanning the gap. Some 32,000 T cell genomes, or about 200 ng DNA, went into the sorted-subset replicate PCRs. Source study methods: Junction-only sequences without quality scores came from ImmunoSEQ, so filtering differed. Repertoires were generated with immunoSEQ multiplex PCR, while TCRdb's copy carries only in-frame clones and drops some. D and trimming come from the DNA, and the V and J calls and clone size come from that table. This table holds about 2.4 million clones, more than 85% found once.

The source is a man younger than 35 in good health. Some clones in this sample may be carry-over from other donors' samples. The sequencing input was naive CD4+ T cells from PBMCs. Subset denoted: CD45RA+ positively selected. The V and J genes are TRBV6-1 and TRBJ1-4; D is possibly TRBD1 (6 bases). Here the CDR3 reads CASSVTGPNEKLFF. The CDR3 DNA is TGTGCCAGCAGTGTTACAGGGCCCAATGAAAAACTGTTTTTT.